These 3 T cell receptor beta chains originate from one sample sequenced in a study of chemoradiotherapy in HPV16-positive cancers (dated by TCRdb to between 2021 and 2024). Receptor libraries were prepared by the immunoSEQ multiplex PCR assay. Sourced from immuneACCESS, this table was stored by TCRdb with only in-frame sequences that have V and J called. A share of the clones is absent; for the studies checked, an unresolved V gene accounts for under half, and the remainder has no known explanation. The sample contains 1,800 or so clones, 60% to 80% of them found a single time. The ten largest clonotypes hold approximately 9% of the sample. The input for sequencing was tumor tissue, taken from a patient who underwent chemoradiotherapy. The receptors originated from a human donor with HPV-associated anogenital cancer.

The chain recombines TRBV7-3 with TRBJ2-6; D uncertain. This CDR3 comprises 13 residues. CDR1 SGHTA and CDR2 FQGTGA come from the germline V gene. Between the trimmed V and J ends, which lost 2 bases and 11 bases, there was a span of 10 bases. CDR3 sequence reads: CASSLDTFDVLTF. The CDR3 DNA sequence: TGTGCCAGCAGCTTAGACACTTTCGACGTCCTGACTTTC.

The chain employs TRBV19 and TRBJ1-3; 7 nucleotides line up with TRBD1. Looked up from germline, CDR1 is LNHDA and CDR2 is SQIVND (reference sequence). The CDR3 is 15 residues long. After removal of 5 bases from V and 4 bases from J, the junction contained 8 bases not matched to a gene. CDR3 in amino acids: CASSPRDRGGNTIYF. CDR3 nucleotides: TGTGCCAGTAGTCCCCGGGACAGAGGAGGAAACACCATATATTTT.

This rearrangement joins TRBV7-2 to TRBJ2-7; D gene unclear. The CDR3 extends over 15 amino acids. V was pared by 1 base and J by 1 base, with 11 bases between. Germline V gene lookup returns CDR1 SGHTA and CDR2 FQGNSA. CDR3 region: CASSLGLSASYEQYF. The CDR3, as DNA: TGTGCCAGCAGCTTAGGGCTGAGCGCTTCCTACGAGCAGTACTTC.